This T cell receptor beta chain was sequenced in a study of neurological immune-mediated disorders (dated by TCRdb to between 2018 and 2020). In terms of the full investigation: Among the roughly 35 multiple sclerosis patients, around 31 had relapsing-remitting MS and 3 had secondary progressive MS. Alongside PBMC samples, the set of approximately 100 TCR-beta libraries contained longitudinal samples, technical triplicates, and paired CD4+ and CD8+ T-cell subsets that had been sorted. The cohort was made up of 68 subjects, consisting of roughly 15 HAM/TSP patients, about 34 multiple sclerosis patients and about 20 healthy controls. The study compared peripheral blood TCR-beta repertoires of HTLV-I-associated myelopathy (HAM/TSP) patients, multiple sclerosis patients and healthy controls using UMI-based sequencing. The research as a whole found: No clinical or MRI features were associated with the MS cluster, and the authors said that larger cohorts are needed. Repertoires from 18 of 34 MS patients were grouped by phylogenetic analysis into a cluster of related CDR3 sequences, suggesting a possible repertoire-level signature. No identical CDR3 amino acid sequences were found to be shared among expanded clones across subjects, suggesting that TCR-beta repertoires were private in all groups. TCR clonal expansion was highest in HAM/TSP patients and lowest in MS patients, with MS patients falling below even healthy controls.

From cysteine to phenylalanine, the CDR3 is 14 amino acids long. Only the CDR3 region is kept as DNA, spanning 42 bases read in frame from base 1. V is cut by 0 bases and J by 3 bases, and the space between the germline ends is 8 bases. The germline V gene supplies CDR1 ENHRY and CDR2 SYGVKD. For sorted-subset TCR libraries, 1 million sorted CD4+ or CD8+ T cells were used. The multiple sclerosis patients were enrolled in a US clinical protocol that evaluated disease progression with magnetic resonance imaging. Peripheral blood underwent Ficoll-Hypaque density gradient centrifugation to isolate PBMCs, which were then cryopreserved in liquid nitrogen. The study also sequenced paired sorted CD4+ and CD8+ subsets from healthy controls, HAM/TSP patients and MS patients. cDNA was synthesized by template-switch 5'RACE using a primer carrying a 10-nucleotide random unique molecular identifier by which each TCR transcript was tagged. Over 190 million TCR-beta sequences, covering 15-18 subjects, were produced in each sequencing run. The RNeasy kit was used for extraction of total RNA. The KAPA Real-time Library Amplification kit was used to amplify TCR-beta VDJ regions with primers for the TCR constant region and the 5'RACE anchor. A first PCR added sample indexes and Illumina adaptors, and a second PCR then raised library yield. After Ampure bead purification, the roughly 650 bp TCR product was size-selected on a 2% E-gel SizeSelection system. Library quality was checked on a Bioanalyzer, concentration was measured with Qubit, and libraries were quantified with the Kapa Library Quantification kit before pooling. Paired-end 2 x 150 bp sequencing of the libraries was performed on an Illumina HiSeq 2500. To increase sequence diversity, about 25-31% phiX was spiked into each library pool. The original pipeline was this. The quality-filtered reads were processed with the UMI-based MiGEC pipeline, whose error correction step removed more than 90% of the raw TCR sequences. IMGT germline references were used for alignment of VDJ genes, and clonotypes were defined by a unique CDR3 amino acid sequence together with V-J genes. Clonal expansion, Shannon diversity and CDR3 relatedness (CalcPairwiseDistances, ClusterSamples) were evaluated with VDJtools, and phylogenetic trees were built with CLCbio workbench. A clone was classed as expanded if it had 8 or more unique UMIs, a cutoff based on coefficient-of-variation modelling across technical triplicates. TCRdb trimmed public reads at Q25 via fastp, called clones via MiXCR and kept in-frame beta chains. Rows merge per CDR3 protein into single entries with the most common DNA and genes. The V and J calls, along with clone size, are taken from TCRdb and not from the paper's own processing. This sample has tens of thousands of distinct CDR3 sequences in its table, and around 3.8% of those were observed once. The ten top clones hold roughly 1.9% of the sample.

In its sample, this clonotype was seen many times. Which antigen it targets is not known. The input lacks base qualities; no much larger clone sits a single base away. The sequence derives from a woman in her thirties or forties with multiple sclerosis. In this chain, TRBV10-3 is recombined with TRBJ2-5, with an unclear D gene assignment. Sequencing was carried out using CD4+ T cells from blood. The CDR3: CAISESSGKETQYF. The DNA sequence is TGTGCCATCAGTGAGTCTTCTGGGAAAGAGACCCAGTACTTC.